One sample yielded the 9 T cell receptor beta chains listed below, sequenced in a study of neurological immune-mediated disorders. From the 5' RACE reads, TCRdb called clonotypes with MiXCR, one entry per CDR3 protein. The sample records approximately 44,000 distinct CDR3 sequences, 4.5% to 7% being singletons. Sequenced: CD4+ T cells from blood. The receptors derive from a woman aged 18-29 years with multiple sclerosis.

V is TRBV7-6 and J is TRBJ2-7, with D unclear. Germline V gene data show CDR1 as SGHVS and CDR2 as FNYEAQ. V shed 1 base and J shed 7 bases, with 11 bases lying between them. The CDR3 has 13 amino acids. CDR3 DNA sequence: TGTGCCAGCAGCTTAGGGGCTCCCTTAGAGCAGTACTTC. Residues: CASSLGAPLEQYF. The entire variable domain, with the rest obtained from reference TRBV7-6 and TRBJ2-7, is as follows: GAGVSQSPRYKVTKRGQDVALRCDPISGHVSLYWYRQALGQGPEFLTYFNYEAQQDKSGLPNDRFSAERPEGSISTLTIQRTEQRDSAMYRCASSLGAPLEQYFGPGTRLTVT.

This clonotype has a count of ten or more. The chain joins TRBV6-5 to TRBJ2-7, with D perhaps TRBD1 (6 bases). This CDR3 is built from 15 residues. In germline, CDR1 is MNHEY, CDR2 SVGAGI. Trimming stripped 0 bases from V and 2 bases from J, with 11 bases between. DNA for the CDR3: TGTGCCAGCAGTTACTCGGTAGGGGGTACCTACGAGCAGTACTTC. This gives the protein CASSYSVGGTYEQYF.

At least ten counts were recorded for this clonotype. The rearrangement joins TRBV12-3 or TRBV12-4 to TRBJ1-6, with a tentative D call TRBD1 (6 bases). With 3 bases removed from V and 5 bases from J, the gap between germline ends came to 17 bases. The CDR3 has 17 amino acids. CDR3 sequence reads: CASSLGSGGGNNSPLHF. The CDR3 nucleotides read TGTGCCAGCAGTTTGGGTAGCGGGGGCGGTAATAATTCACCCCTCCACTTT.

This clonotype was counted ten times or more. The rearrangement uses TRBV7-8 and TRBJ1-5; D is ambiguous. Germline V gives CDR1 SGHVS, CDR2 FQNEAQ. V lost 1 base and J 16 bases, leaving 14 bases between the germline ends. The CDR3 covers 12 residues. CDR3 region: CASSLDGSVHHF. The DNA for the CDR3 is TGTGCCAGCAGCTTAGACGGCTCCGTTCACCATTTT.

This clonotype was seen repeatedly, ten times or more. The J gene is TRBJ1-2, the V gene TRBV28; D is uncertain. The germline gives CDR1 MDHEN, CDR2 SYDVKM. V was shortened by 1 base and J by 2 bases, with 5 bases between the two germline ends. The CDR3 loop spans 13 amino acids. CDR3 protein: CASSLSGNYGYTF. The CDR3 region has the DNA TGTGCCAGCAGTTTATCCGGGAACTATGGCTACACCTTC.

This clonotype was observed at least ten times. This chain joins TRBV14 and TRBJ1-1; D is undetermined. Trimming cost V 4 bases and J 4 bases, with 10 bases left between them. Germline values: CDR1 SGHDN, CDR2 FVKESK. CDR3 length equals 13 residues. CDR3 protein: CASSLAGLTEAFF. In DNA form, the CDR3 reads TGTGCCAGCAGCCTAGCTGGGCTCACTGAAGCTTTCTTT. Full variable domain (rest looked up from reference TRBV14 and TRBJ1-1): EAGVTQFPSHSVIEKGQTVTLRCDPISGHDNLYWYRRVMGKEIKFLLHFVKESKQDESGMPNNRFLAERTGGTYSTLKVQPAELEDSGVYFCASSLAGLTEAFFGQGTRLTVV.

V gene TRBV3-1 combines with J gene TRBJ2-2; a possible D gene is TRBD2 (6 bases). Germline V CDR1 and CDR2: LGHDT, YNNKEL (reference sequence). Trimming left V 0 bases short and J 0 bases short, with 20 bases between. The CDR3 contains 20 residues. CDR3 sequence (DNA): TGTGCCAGCAGCCAAGAATACGCACTCCTGCGGGAAGCGAACACCGGGGAGCTGTTTTTT. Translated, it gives CASSQEYALLREANTGELFF.

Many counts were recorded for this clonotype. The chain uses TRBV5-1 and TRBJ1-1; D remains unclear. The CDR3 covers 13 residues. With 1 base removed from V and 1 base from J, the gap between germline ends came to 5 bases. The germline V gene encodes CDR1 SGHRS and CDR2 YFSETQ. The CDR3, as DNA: TGCGCCAGCAGCTTGATAAGGAACACTGAAGCTTTCTTT. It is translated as CASSLIRNTEAFF.

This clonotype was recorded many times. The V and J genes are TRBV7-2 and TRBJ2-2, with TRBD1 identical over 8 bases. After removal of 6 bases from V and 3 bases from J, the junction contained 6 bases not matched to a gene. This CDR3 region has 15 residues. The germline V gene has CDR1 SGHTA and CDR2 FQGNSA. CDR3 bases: TGTGCCAGCAGGTCGACAGGGGTCCACACCGGGGAGCTGTTTTTT. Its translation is CASRSTGVHTGELFF.